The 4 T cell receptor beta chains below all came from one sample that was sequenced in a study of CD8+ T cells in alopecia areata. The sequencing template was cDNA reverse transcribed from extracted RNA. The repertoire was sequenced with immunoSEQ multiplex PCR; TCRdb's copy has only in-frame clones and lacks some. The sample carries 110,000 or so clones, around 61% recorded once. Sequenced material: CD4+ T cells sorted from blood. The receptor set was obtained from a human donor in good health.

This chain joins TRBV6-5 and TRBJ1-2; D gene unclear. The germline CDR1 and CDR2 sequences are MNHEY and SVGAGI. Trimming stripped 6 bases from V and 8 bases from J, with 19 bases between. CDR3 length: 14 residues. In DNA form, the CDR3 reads TGTGCCAGCAGCCCTAACCGGCCGCCGGGAGGCTACACCTTC. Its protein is CASSPNRPPGGYTF.

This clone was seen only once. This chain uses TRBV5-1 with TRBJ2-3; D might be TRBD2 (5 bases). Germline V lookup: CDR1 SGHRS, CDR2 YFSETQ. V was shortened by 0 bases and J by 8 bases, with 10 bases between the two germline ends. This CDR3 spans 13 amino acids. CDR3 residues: CASSLDGGTTQYF. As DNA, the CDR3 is TGCGCCAGCAGCTTGGACGGAGGAACTACGCAGTATTTT.

In nucleotides, the CDR3 is TGTGCCAGTAGTATCCCCGGGACGGGGTATGGCTACACCTTC. This sequence encodes CASSIPGTGYGYTF. The chain is built from TRBV19 and TRBJ1-2; perhaps TRBD1 as D (5 bases). CDR3 length: 14 amino acids. The V end lost 3 bases, the J end lost 5 bases, and 13 bases lay between the germline ends. The germline gives CDR1 LNHDA, CDR2 SQIVND (reference sequence).

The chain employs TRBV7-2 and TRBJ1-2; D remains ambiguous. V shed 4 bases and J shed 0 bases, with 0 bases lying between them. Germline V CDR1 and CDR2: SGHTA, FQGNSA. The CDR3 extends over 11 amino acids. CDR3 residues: CASSSNYGYTF. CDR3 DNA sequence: TGTGCCAGCAGCTCTAACTATGGCTACACCTTC.